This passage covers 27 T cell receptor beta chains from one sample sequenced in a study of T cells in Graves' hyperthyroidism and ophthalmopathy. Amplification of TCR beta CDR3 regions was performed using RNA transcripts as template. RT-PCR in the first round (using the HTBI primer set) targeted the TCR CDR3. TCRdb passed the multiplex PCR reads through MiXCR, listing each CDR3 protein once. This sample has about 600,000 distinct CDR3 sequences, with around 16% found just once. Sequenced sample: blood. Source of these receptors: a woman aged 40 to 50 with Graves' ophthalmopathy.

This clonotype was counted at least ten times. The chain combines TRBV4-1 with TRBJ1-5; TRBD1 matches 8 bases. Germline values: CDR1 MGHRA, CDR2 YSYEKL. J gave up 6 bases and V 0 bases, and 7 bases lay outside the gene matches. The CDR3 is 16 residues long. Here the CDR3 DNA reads TGCGCCAGCAGCCAAGATTTTGGACAGGGTAGTCAGCCCCAGCATTTT. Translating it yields CASSQDFGQGSQPQHF.

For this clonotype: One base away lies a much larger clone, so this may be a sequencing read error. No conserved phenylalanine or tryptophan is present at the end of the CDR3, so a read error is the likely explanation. In nucleotides, the CDR3 is TGTGCCAGCAGCCCCGTGCTAGCGGGGAACACCGGGGAGCTGTTTCTT. Translation gives CASSPVLAGNTGELFL. The J gene is TRBJ2-2, the V gene TRBV11-2, with 8 bases lining up with TRBD2. Germline values: CDR1 SGHAT, CDR2 FQNNGV. J was trimmed by 1 base and V by 5 bases; bases with no gene match: 6. The CDR3 sequence is 16 residues long.

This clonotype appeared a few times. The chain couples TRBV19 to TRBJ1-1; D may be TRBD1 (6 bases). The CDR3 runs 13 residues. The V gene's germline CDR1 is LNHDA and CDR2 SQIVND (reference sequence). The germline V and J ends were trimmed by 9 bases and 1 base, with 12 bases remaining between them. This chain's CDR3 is CASRGARNTEAFF. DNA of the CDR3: TGTGCCAGCCGGGGGGCTAGGAACACTGAAGCTTTCTTT.

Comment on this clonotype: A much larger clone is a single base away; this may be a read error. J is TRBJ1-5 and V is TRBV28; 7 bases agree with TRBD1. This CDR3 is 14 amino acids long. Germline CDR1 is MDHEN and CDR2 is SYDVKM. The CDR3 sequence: CVSRLDRATRPQHF. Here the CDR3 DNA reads TGTGTCAGCAGACTCGACAGGGCAACACGGCCCCAGCATTTT.

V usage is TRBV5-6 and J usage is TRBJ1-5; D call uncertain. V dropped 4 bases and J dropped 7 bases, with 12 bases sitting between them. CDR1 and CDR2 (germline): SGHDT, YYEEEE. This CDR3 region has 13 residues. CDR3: CASSLSIGQPQHF. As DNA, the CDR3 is TGTGCCAGCAGCCTCAGTATCGGCCAGCCCCAGCATTTT.

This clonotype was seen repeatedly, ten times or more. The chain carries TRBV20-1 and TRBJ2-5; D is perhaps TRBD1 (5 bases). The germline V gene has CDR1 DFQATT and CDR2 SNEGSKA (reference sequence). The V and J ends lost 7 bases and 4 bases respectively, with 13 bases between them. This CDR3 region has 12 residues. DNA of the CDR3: TGCAGTGTTCAGGACACAGTAGAGACCCAGTACTTC. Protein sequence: CSVQDTVETQYF.

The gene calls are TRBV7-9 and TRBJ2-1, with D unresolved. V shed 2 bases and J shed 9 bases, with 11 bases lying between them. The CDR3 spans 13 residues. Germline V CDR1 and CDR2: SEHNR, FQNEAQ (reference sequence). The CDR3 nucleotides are TGTGCCAGCAGCTTAATCCAGTACGGTGAGCAGTTCTTC. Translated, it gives CASSLIQYGEQFF.

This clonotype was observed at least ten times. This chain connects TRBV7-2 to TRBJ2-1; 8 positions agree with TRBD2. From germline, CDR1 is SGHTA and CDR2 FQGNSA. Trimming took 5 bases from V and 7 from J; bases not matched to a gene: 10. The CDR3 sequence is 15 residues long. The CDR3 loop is CASSPSQLAVNEQFF. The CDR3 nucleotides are TGTGCCAGCAGCCCAAGCCAACTAGCGGTTAATGAGCAGTTCTTC. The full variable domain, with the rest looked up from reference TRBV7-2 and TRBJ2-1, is GAGVSQSPSNKVTEKGKDVELRCDPISGHTALYWYRQSLGQGLEFLIYFQGNSAPDKSGLPSDRFSAERTGGSVSTLTIQRTQQEDSAVYLCASSPSQLAVNEQFFGPGTRLTVL.

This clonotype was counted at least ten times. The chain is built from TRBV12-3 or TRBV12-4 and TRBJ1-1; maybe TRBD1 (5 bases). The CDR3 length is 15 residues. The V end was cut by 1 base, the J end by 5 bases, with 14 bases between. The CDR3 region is CASSLVGGGRTEAFF. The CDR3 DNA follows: TGTGCCAGCAGTTTAGTAGGCGGGGGGAGGACTGAAGCTTTCTTT.

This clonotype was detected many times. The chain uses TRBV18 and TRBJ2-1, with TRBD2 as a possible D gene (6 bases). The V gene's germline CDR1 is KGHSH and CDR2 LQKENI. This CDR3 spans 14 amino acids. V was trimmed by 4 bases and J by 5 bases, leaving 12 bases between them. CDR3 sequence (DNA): TGTGCCAGCTCACGGAGGGAGTCCCACAATGAGCAGTTCTTC. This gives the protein CASSRRESHNEQFF.

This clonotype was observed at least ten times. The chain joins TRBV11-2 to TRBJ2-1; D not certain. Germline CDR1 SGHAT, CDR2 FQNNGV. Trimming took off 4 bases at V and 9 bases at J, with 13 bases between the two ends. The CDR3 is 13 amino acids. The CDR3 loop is CASSSGFVVEQFF. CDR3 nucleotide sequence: TGTGCCAGCAGCTCCGGGTTTGTCGTTGAGCAGTTCTTC.

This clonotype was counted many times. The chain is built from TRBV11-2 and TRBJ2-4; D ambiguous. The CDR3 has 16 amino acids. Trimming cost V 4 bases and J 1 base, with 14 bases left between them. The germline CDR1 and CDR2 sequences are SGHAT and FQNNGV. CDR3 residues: CASSSTIGLAKNIQYF. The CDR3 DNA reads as TGTGCCAGCAGCTCCACTATCGGTCTGGCCAAAAACATTCAGTACTTC.

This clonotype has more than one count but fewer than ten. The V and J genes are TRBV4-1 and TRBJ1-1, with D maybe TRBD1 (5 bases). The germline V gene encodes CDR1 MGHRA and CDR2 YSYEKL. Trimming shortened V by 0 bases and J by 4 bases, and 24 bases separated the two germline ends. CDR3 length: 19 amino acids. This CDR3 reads CASSQDRRLPWPRGTEAFF. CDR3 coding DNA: TGCGCCAGCAGCCAAGATCGACGTCTGCCCTGGCCTAGGGGCACTGAAGCTTTCTTT.

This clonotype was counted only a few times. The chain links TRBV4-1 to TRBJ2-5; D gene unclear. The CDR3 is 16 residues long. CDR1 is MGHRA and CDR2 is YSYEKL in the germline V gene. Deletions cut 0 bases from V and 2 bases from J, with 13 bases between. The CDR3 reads CASSQDWPLGQETQYF. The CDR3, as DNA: TGCGCCAGCAGCCAAGATTGGCCACTTGGACAAGAGACCCAGTACTTC.

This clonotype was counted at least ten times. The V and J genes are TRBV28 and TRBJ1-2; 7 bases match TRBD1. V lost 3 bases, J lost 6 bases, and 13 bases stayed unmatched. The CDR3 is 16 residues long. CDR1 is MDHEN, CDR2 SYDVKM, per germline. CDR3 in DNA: TGTGCCAGCAGTTTTGGCAGGGGGGCCCGGTTTCATGGCTACACCTTC. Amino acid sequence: CASSFGRGARFHGYTF.

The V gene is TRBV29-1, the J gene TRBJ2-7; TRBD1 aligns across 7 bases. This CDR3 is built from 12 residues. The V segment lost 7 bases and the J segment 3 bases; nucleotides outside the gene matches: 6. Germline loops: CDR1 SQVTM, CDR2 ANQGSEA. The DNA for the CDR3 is TGCAGCGCTGGGACAGAGTACTACGAGCAGTACTTC. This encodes CSAGTEYYEQYF.

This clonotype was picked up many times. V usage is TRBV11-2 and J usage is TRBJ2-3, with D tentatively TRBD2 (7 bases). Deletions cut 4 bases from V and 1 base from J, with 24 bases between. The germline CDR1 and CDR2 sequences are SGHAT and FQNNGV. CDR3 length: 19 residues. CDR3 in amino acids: CASSSPTRGGGLGTDTQYF. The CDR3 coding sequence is TGTGCCAGCAGCTCCCCGACGAGGGGAGGGGGATTGGGCACAGATACGCAGTATTTT.

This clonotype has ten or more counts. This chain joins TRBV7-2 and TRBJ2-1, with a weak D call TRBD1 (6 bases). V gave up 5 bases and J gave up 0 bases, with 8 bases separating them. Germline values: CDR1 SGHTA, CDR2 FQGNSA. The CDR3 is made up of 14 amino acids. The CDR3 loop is CASSPDSSYNEQFF. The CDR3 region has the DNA TGTGCCAGCAGCCCGGACAGCTCCTACAATGAGCAGTTCTTC.

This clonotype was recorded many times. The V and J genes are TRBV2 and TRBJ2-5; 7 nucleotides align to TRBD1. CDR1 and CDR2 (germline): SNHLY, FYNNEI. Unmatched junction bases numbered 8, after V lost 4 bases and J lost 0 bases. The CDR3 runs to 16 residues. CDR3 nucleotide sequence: TGTGCCAGCAGTGGGGACAGTTATTTTAACCAAGAGACCCAGTACTTC. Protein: CASSGDSYFNQETQYF.

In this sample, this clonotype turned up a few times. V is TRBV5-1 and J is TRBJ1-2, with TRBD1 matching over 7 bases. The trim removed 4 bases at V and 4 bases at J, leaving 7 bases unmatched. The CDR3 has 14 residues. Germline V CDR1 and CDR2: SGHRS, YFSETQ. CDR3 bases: TGCGCCAGCAGCAGGGACAGCCCACCCTATGGCTACACCTTC. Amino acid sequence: CASSRDSPPYGYTF.

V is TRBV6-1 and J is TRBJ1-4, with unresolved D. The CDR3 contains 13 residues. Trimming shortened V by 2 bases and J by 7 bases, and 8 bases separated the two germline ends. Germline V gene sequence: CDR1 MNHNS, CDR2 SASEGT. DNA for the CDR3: TGTGCCAGCAGTGAACGCTGGGGTGAAAAACTGTTTTTT. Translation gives CASSERWGEKLFF.

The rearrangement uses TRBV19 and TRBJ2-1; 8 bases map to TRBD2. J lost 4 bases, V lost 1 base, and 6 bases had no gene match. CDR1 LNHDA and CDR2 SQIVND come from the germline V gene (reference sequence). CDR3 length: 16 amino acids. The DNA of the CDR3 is TGTGCCAGTAGTATAGTCCCTACTAGCGGTTACAATGAGCAGTTCTTC. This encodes CASSIVPTSGYNEQFF.

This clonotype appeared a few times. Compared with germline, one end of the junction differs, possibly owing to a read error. CDR3 in DNA: TGTGCTAGCAGTTTAGCGACGGGTACTCGGTTCTTC. It translates to CASSLATGTRFF. This sequence joins TRBV12-3 or TRBV12-4 and TRBJ2-1; possible D gene TRBD2, 5 bases. This CDR3 region has 12 residues.

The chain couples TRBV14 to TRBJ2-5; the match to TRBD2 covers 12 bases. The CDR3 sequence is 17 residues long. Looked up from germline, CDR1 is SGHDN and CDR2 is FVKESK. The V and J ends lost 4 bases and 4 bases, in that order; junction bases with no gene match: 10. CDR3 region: CASSPPRTSGTGETQYF. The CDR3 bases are TGTGCCAGCAGCCCACCTCGGACTAGCGGGACTGGAGAGACCCAGTACTTC.

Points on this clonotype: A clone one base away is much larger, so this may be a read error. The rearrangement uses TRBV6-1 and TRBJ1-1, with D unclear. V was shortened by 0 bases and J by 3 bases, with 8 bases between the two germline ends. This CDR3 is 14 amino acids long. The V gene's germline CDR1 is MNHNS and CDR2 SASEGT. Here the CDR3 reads CASSEARSHTEAFF. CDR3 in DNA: TGTGCCAGCAGTGAAGCTAGGAGTCACACTGAAGCTTTCTTT.

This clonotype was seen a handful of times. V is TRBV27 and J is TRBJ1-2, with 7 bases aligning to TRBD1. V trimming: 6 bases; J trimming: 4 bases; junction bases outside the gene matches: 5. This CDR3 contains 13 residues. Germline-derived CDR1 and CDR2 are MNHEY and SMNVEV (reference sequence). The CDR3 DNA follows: TGTGCCAGCAGCATATCAGGGGGCTATGGCTACACCTTC. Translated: CASSISGGYGYTF.

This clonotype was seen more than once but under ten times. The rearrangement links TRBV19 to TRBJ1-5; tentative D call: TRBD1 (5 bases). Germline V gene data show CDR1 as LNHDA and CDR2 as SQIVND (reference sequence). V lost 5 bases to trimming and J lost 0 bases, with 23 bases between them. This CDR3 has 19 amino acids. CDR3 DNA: TGTGCCAGTAGTCGCCGGGGCCCGCAGACCCTCTATAGCAATCAGCCCCAGCATTTT. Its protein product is CASSRRGPQTLYSNQPQHF.